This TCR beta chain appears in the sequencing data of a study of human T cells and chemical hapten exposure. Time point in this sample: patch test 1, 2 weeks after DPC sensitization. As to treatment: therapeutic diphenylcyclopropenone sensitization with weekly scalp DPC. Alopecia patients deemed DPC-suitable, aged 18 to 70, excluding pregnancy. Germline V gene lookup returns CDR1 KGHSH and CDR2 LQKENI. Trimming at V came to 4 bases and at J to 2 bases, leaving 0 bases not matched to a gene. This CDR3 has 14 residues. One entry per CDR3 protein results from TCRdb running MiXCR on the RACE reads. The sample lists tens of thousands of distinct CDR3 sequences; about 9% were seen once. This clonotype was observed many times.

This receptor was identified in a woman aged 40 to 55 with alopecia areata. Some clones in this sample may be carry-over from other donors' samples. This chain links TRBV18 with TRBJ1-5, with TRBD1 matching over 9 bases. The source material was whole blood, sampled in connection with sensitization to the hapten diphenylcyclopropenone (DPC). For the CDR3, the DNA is TGTGCCAGCTCACGACAGGGGGGCAATCAGCCCCAGCATTTT. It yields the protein CASSRQGGNQPQHF.